The source of this T cell receptor (beta chain) is a study of cytomegalovirus exposure and HLA in healthy donors. Primers included in the PCR were 60 Vbeta and 13 Jbeta primers. The table came from immunoSEQ multiplex PCR; TCRdb's copy has only in-frame clones and leaves some out. This sample yields tens of thousands of clones, of which just under 80% are seen a single time; about 3.3% belongs to the top ten. The CDR3 length is 14 residues. Germline V gene lookup returns CDR1 SGHVS and CDR2 FQNEAQ. This clone was found once. V and J are TRBV7-8 and TRBJ2-5; 7 bases are a match to TRBD2. The last part of the DNA fits TRBJ2-7 better; the J call may be wrong. The receptor comes from a middle-aged woman in good health and CMV-seronegative. What was sequenced was PBMCs. The CDR3 sequence is CASSLSGTTYEQYF. CDR3 in DNA: TGTGCCAGCAGCTTAAGTGGGACTACCTACGAGCAGTACTTC.